The 10 T cell receptor beta chains below come from one sample, sequenced in a study of glioma-infiltrating T cells after dendritic cell vaccination. Produced via immunoSEQ multiplex PCR; TCRdb's table is partial and in-frame only. The sample contains around 96,000 clones, 79% of which appear only once. The specimen was blood, collected before dendritic cell vaccination. Source of these receptors: a human donor with glioblastoma.

The gene calls are TRBV21-1 and TRBJ1-3; TRBD1 is taken as the D call from the table, unchecked against the DNA. TRBV21-1 is labeled a pseudogene. This CDR3 spans 19 amino acids. CDR3 DNA sequence: TGTGCCAGCAGCCAAGCCGGGACAGGGGACCCCCTCTCTGGAAACACCATATATTTT. It specifies CASSQAGTGDPLSGNTIYF.

The V and J genes are TRBV7-2 and TRBJ2-5; TRBD2 agrees at 12 bases. Germline V gene data show CDR1 as SGHTA and CDR2 as FQGNSA. This CDR3 is built from 17 residues. Trimming took 2 bases from V and 5 from J; bases not matched to a gene: 9. The CDR3 DNA reads TGTGCCAGCAGCTTACTAGCGGGGGGGTCCCTCGGGGAGACCCAGTACTTC. Its protein is CASSLLAGGSLGETQYF.

This sequence joins TRBV19 and TRBJ2-1, with D possibly matching TRBD1 (5 bases). CDR3 length: 12 residues. CDR1 and CDR2 (germline): LNHDA, SQIVND (reference sequence). V lost 5 bases, J lost 9 bases, and 11 bases lay in between. The CDR3 nucleotides read TGTGCCAGTAGTCTACTAAGGGGTGAGCAGTTCTTC. Encoded protein: CASSLLRGEQFF.

This clone showed up just a few times. This chain uses TRBV28 with TRBJ1-2, with D perhaps TRBD1 (5 bases). Germline CDR1 is MDHEN and CDR2 is SYDVKM. Deletions cut 2 bases from V and 4 bases from J, with 11 bases between. The CDR3 has 14 amino acids. CDR3: CASSLEGARYGYTF. The DNA of the CDR3 is TGTGCCAGCAGTTTAGAAGGGGCACGCTATGGCTACACCTTC.

The rearrangement uses TRBV2 and TRBJ2-2; the match to TRBD1 covers 7 bases. CDR3 length: 14 residues. Germline CDR1 and CDR2: SNHLY and FYNNEI. Trimming removed 6 bases from V and 0 bases from J; junction bases left unmatched: 1. CDR3 region: CASRGTANTGELFF. CDR3 DNA: TGTGCCAGCAGGGGGACAGCGAACACCGGGGAGCTGTTTTTT.

This clone was observed a few times. The V and J genes are TRBV5-1 and TRBJ1-4; D not resolved. The V end lost 4 bases, the J end lost 3 bases, and 13 bases lay between the germline ends. Germline CDR1 is SGHRS and CDR2 is YFSETQ. This CDR3 contains 15 residues. CDR3 coding DNA: TGCGCCAGCAGCCGGGGAGTAGGCCCTAATGAAAAACTGTTTTTT. Amino acid sequence: CASSRGVGPNEKLFF. Supplemented by reference TRBV5-1 and TRBJ1-4, the full variable domain reads KAGVTQTPRYLIKTRGQQVTLSCSPISGHRSVSWYQQTPGQGLQFLFEYFSETQRNKGNFPGRFSGRQFSNSRSEMNVSTLELGDSALYLCASSRGVGPNEKLFFGSGTQLSVL.

The chain has TRBV29-1 and TRBJ2-3, with TRBD2 matching 12 bases. Trimming removed 5 bases from V and 5 bases from J; junction bases left unmatched: 8. Per the germline V gene, CDR1 is SQVTM and CDR2 is ANQGSEA. CDR3 size: 15 residues. The CDR3 DNA reads as TGCAGCGTTTACCGACTAGCGGGAGAACAAGATACGCAGTATTTT. Its translation is CSVYRLAGEQDTQYF.

This chain connects TRBV7-3 to TRBJ2-1; tentatively, D is TRBD2 (6 bases). Looked up from germline, CDR1 is SGHTA and CDR2 is FQGTGA. Deletions cut 4 bases from V and 7 bases from J, with 11 bases between. This CDR3 has 13 residues. CDR3 DNA sequence: TGTGCCAGCAGCTCTCCCGGGAGAAATGAGCAGTTCTTC. Translation: CASSSPGRNEQFF.

The rearrangement links TRBV6-1 to TRBJ2-7; 10 bases are a match to TRBD1. Trimming took 4 bases from V and 3 from J; bases not matched to a gene: 9. Germline V gives CDR1 MNHNS, CDR2 SASEGT. The CDR3 consists of 16 residues. CDR3 coding DNA: TGTGCCAGCAGTGCAGTAGGGACAGGGGCTCGCTACGAGCAGTACTTC. Its translation: CASSAVGTGARYEQYF.

This clone was observed a handful of times. CDR3 protein: CSVANQAGGTEAFF. DNA of the CDR3: TGCAGCGTTGCGAATCAAGCAGGAGGGACTGAAGCTTTCTTT. This chain links TRBV29-1 with TRBJ1-1; D is undetermined. Trimming removed 4 bases at V and 5 bases at J, with 17 bases between. CDR1 and CDR2 (germline): SQVTM, ANQGSEA. The CDR3 length is 14 residues. Supplemented by reference TRBV29-1 and TRBJ1-1, the full variable domain reads SAVISQKPSRDICQRGTSLTIQCQVDSQVTMMFWYRQQPGQSLTLIATANQGSEATYESGFVIDKFPISRPNLTFSTLTVSNMSPEDSSIYLCSVANQAGGTEAFFGQGTRLTVV.